This is a list of T cell receptor beta chains from one sample in a study of identical twins. Each CDR3 protein gets one entry after TCRdb re-called the 5' RACE reads with MiXCR. The table shows under 450,000 distinct CDR3 sequences, with around a sixth occurring only once. Sequencing input: naive T cells sorted from blood. Source of these receptors: a man aged 45-65 years in good health. CDR3s include the opening cysteine and the closing phenylalanine or tryptophan. A D gene is named only where the DNA matches it firmly. Size is omitted from some rows. Given values are once, few, many or a class for expanded clones.

CDR3: CSARPSGGAGSYNEQFF; DNA: TGCAGTGCTAGGCCTAGCGGGGGGGCTGGCTCCTACAATGAGCAGTTCTTC; J: TRBJ2-1; V: TRBV20-1; D: TRBD2; size: many
CDR3: CASAEFRGSLYEQYF; DNA: TGTGCCAGCGCCGAATTTAGAGGGAGTCTCTACGAGCAGTACTTC; J: TRBJ2-7; V: TRBV21-1; D: -; size: few
CDR3: CSVGALRVMQNEQFF; DNA: TGCAGCGTTGGGGCTCTTCGAGTAATGCAGAATGAGCAGTTCTTC; J: TRBJ2-1; V: TRBV29-1; D: -; size: -
CDR3: CASSVKGTSGVEQYF; DNA: TGTGCCAGCAGCGTAAAAGGGACTAGCGGAGTCGAGCAGTACTTC; J: TRBJ2-7; V: TRBV7-2; D: TRBD2; size: -
CDR3: CASSPQGAGQPQHF; DNA: TGTGCCAGCAGCCCACAGGGGGCGGGTCAGCCCCAGCATTTT; J: TRBJ1-5; V: TRBV6-1; D: TRBD1; size: -
CDR3: CASSQVGGAIEKLFF; DNA: TGCGCCAGCAGCCAAGTAGGGGGCGCGATTGAAAAACTGTTTTTT; J: TRBJ1-4; V: TRBV4-3; D: TRBD1; size: -
CDR3: CSARVPRGGRTDTQYF; DNA: TGCAGTGCTAGAGTTCCCCGGGGGGGTCGCACAGATACGCAGTATTTT; J: TRBJ2-3; V: TRBV20-1; D: TRBD2; size: -
CDR3: CASSETVTYEQYF; DNA: TGTGCCAGCAGCGAGACAGTGACCTACGAGCAGTACTTC; J: TRBJ2-7; V: TRBV11-3; D: -; size: many
CDR3: CASSKHPGHQGVQFF; DNA: TGTGCCAGCAGCAAACACCCGGGACATCAGGGGGTGCAGTTCTTC; J: TRBJ2-1; V: TRBV14; D: TRBD1; size: few
CDR3: CSARALRDREETQYF; DNA: TGCAGTGCTAGAGCCCTGAGGGACAGGGAAGAGACCCAGTACTTC; J: TRBJ2-5; V: TRBV20-1; D: TRBD1; size: -
CDR3: CAISGGLAQGTDTQYF; DNA: TGTGCCATCAGTGGGGGACTAGCACAAGGCACAGATACGCAGTATTTT; J: TRBJ2-3; V: TRBV10-3; D: TRBD2; size: many
CDR3: CASSLLAGDVGGELFF; DNA: TGTGCCAGCAGTTTACTAGCGGGAGATGTGGGGGGGGAGCTGTTTTTT; J: TRBJ2-2; V: TRBV27; D: TRBD2; size: -
CDR3: CASSYGRMNTEAFF; DNA: TGTGCCAGCAGTTACGGCCGGATGAACACTGAAGCTTTCTTT; J: TRBJ1-1; V: TRBV6-5; D: -; size: -
CDR3: CASTDRGLGTSFF; DNA: TGTGCCAGCACGGACAGGGGGCTGGGGACTAGTTTCTTC; J: TRBJ2-7; V: TRBV28; D: TRBD1; size: many
CDR3: CASSFQLAGAADTQYF; DNA: TGTGCCAGCAGTTTCCAGCTAGCGGGAGCCGCAGATACGCAGTATTTT; J: TRBJ2-3; V: TRBV12-3/TRBV12-4; D: TRBD2; size: -
CDR3: CAISESMVGYGANVLTF; DNA: TGTGCCATCAGTGAGTCGATGGTGGGGTACGGGGCCAACGTCCTGACTTTC; J: TRBJ2-6; V: TRBV10-3; D: -; size: few
CDR3: CASSLVGLDHNEQFF; DNA: TGTGCCAGCAGCTTAGTGGGACTAGACCACAATGAGCAGTTCTTC; J: TRBJ2-1; V: TRBV7-6; D: TRBD2; size: few
CDR3: CASSLAQGADSPLHF; DNA: TGCGCCAGCAGCTTGGCCCAGGGGGCAGATTCACCCCTCCACTTT; J: TRBJ1-6; V: TRBV5-1; D: TRBD1; size: many
CDR3: CASSQRGGLAKNIQYF; DNA: TGTGCCAGCAGCCAAAGAGGGGGGCTAGCCAAAAACATTCAGTACTTC; J: TRBJ2-4; V: TRBV4-2; D: -; size: -
CDR3: CASISSRGRTDTQYF; DNA: TGTGCCAGCATTTCCTCGCGGGGGCGCACAGATACGCAGTATTTT; J: TRBJ2-3; V: TRBV12-3/TRBV12-4; D: -; size: -
CDR3: CASSPDTTHGYTF; DNA: TGCGCCAGCAGCCCCGACACAACGCATGGCTACACCTTC; J: TRBJ1-2; V: TRBV5-1; D: -; size: many
CDR3: CASSPTPYEQYF; DNA: TGTGCCAGCAGCCCGACGCCCTACGAGCAGTACTTC; J: TRBJ2-7; V: TRBV7-9; D: -; size: -
CDR3: CASSLEPGAFGYTF; DNA: TGCGCCAGCAGCTTGGAACCAGGCGCGTTCGGCTACACCTTC; J: TRBJ1-2; V: TRBV5-1; D: -; size: many
CDR3: CASSYSIMGLNTEAFF; DNA: TGTGCCAGCAGTTACTCAATCATGGGCCTGAACACTGAAGCTTTCTTT; J: TRBJ1-1; V: TRBV6-2/TRBV6-3; D: -; size: -
CDR3: CASSAGTSDSYEQYF; DNA: TGTGCCAGCAGCGCCGGTACATCAGACTCCTACGAGCAGTACTTC; J: TRBJ2-7; V: TRBV9; D: -; size: -
CDR3: CSASFGQYEQYF; DNA: TGCAGTGCTAGCTTCGGACAGTACGAGCAGTACTTC; J: TRBJ2-7; V: TRBV20-1; D: -; size: many
CDR3: CASSVVGATGELFF; DNA: TGTGCCAGCAGCGTAGTGGGGGCCACCGGGGAGCTGTTTTTT; J: TRBJ2-2; V: TRBV9; D: -; size: -
CDR3: CASRRDRGYEQYF; DNA: TGTGCCAGCAGGCGGGACAGGGGCTACGAGCAGTACTTC; J: TRBJ2-7; V: TRBV6-2/TRBV6-3; D: TRBD1; size: -
CDR3: CASSLDRENYNEQFF; DNA: TGCGCCAGCAGCTTGGACAGGGAGAACTACAATGAGCAGTTCTTC; J: TRBJ2-1; V: TRBV5-1; D: -; size: -
CDR3: CAISESDSYSNQPQHF; DNA: TGTGCCATCAGTGAATCGGACAGCTATAGCAATCAGCCCCAGCATTTT; J: TRBJ1-5; V: TRBV10-3; D: -; size: few
CDR3: CASSLHSEQYF; DNA: TGTGCCAGCAGCTTACACAGCGAGCAGTACTTC; J: TRBJ2-7; V: TRBV11-1; D: -; size: -
CDR3: CASRRGTSGEYSYNEQFF; DNA: TGTGCCAGCAGGAGGGGGACTAGCGGGGAGTACTCCTACAATGAGCAGTTCTTC; J: TRBJ2-1; V: TRBV6-1; D: TRBD2; size: -
CDR3: CASSLGSGRETQYF; DNA: TGTGCCAGCAGTTTAGGTAGTGGGCGAGAGACCCAGTACTTC; J: TRBJ2-5; V: TRBV27; D: -; size: many
CDR3: CASSVTGITYNEQFF; DNA: TGTGCCAGCAGCGTAACAGGGATAACCTACAATGAGCAGTTCTTC; J: TRBJ2-1; V: TRBV9; D: -; size: -
CDR3: CASTLVRGQTNTGELFF; DNA: TGTGCCAGCACCCTTGTCCGGGGACAAACGAACACCGGGGAGCTGTTTTTT; J: TRBJ2-2; V: TRBV4-2; D: -; size: few
CDR3: CASGLGAGTPYEQYF; DNA: TGTGCCAGCGGATTGGGAGCGGGAACTCCCTACGAGCAGTACTTC; J: TRBJ2-7; V: TRBV28; D: TRBD2; size: -
CDR3: CSARPGTSGITDTQYF; DNA: TGCAGTGCTAGGCCCGGGACTAGCGGGATCACAGATACGCAGTATTTT; J: TRBJ2-3; V: TRBV20-1; D: TRBD2; size: -
CDR3: CASSNRGLNTGELFF; DNA: TGTGCCAGCAGCAACAGGGGGCTGAACACCGGGGAGCTGTTTTTT; J: TRBJ2-2; V: TRBV7-6; D: TRBD1; size: -
CDR3: CASSQDGAGNTEAFF; DNA: TGTGCCAGCAGCCAAGATGGGGCAGGGAACACTGAAGCTTTCTTT; J: TRBJ1-1; V: TRBV3-1; D: -; size: many
CDR3: CAIGQLSYNEQFF; DNA: TGTGCCATCGGACAGCTCTCCTACAATGAGCAGTTCTTC; J: TRBJ2-1; V: TRBV6-2/TRBV6-3; D: -; size: -